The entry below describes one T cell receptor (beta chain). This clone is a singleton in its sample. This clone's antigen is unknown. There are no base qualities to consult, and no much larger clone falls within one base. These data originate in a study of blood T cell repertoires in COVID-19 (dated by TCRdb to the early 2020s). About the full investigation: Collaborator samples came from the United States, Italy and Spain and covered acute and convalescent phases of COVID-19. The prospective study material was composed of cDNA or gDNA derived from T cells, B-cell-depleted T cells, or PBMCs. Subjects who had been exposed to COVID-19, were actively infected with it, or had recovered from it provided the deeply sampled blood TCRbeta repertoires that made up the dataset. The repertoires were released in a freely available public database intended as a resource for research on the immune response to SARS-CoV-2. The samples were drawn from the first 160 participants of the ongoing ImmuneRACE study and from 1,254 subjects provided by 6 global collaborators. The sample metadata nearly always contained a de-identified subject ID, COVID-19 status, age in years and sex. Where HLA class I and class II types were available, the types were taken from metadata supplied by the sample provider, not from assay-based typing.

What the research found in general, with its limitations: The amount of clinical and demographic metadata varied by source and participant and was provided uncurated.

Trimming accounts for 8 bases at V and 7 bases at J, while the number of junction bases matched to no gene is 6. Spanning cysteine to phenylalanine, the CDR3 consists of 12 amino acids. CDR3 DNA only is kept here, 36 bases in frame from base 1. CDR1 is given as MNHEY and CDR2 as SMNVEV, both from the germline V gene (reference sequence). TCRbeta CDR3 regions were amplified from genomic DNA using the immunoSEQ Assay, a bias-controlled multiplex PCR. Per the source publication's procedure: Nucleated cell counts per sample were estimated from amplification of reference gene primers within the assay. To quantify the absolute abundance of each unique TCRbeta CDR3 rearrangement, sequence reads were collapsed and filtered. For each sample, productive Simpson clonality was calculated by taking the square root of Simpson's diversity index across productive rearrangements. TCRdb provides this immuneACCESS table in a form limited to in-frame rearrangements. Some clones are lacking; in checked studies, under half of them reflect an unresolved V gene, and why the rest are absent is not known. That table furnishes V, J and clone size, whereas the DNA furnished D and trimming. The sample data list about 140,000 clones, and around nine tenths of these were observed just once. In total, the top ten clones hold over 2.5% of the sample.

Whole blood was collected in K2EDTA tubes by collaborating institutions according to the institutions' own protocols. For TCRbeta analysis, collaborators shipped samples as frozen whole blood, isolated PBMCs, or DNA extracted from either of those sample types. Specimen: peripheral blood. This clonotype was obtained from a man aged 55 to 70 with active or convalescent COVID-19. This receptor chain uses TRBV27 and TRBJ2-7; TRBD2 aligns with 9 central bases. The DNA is TGTGCCAGCGATGCGGGAGGGAGGGAGCAGTACTTC. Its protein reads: CASDAGGREQYF.